One T cell receptor beta chain is described in this entry. The record originates from a study of T-cell reconstitution after alpha-beta-depleted transplantation in children. Researchers prepared the TCRbeta library using unique molecular identifiers, the study reports. TCRdb fed the PCR reads into MiXCR, producing one record per CDR3 protein. The sample carries about 540,000 distinct CDR3 sequences, around 19% recorded once. The germline V gene has CDR1 ENHRY and CDR2 SYGVKD. With 5 bases clipped from V and 5 bases from J, the junction kept 14 bases outside the gene matches. The CDR3 consists of 16 residues.

The receptor comes from a human donor who donated a stem cell graft to a child with acute lymphoblastic leukemia. The sample consisted of PBMCs from the stem cell graft donor, taken from the stem cell graft. The chain carries TRBV10-3 and TRBJ2-7; 8 bases fit TRBD2. The chain's CDR3 is CAISIQKGLVTHEQYF. The CDR3 bases are TGTGCCATCAGTATACAGAAGGGACTAGTCACCCACGAGCAGTACTTC.